The rows below give T cell receptor beta chains drawn from one sample of a study of CD8 T cells in Susac syndrome. TCRdb reanalysed the immunoSEQ multiplex PCR reads using MiXCR and keeps one entry per CDR3 protein. The profile shows about 180,000 distinct CDR3 sequences, over 90% of them singletons. Sequenced material: CD4+ T cells from PBMCs. These receptors came from a human donor with Susac syndrome. The CDR3 runs from the conserved cysteine through the conserved F or W. The order of the fields is D gene, V gene, clone size, J gene, CDR3 protein, CDR3 DNA. A D gene is named only where the DNA matches it firmly. Part of the rows lack a size; the others show once, few, many or a class for expanded clones.

TRBD1,TRBV28,NA,TRBJ2-2,CASSDRDRGAGELFF,TGTGCCAGCAGTGACCGGGACAGGGGAGCCGGGGAGCTGTTTTTT
TRBD2,TRBV29-1,NA,TRBJ2-7,CSVLAGGRGEQYF,TGCAGCGTCCTAGCGGGAGGGCGGGGCGAGCAGTACTTC
TRBD2,TRBV14,NA,TRBJ2-3,CASRFGGAGDTQYF,TGTGCCAGCAGGTTCGGGGGGGCCGGTGATACGCAGTATTTT
NA,TRBV12-3/TRBV12-4,NA,TRBJ2-1,CAGALGEGYYNEQFF,TGTGCCGGGGCCCTAGGAGAGGGATACTACAATGAGCAGTTCTTC
NA,TRBV20-1,once,TRBJ2-2,CSARHVLSGANTGELFF,TGCAGTGCTAGGCACGTACTGAGCGGAGCTAACACCGGGGAGCTGTTTTTT
NA,TRBV12-5,NA,TRBJ1-1,CASGPSSVSEAFF,TGTGCTAGTGGTCCGAGTAGTGTCTCTGAAGCTTTCTTT
NA,TRBV20-1,NA,TRBJ2-7,CSARDQGTTYEQYF,TGCAGTGCTAGAGACCAGGGGACCACCTACGAGCAGTACTTC
NA,TRBV20-1,once,TRBJ1-1,CSARRGARNTEAFF,TGCAGTGCCCGCCGGGGGGCTAGGAACACTGAAGCTTTCTTT
TRBD1,TRBV12-3/TRBV12-4,NA,TRBJ1-2,CASSSGQGNYGYTF,TGTGCCAGCAGTTCAGGACAGGGGAACTATGGCTACACCTTC
NA,TRBV11-3,NA,TRBJ1-2,CASSLDSGGYGYTF,TGTGCCAGCAGCTTAGACAGTGGAGGGTATGGCTACACCTTC
NA,TRBV30,once,TRBJ1-2,CAWSLSANYGYTF,TGTGCCTGGAGTCTCTCCGCTAACTATGGCTACACCTTC
NA,TRBV7-9,NA,TRBJ2-1,CASSLAGRGNEQFF,TGTGCCAGCAGCTTAGCAGGAAGGGGCAATGAGCAGTTCTTC
NA,TRBV6-5,NA,TRBJ1-2,CASSYEQGLSYTF,TGTGCCAGCAGTTACGAACAGGGTCTAAGCTACACCTTC
NA,TRBV2,NA,TRBJ1-5,CASNPWGEQPQHF,TGTGCCAGCAATCCTTGGGGTGAACAGCCCCAGCATTTT
NA,TRBV7-2,once,TRBJ2-2,CASSLMGANTGELFF,TGTGCCAGCAGCTTAATGGGGGCCAACACCGGGGAGCTGTTTTTT
NA,TRBV7-2,NA,TRBJ2-3,CASSSYGDTQYF,TGTGCCAGCAGCTCTTACGGGGATACGCAGTATTTT
NA,TRBV15,once,TRBJ2-2,CATSKEGYTGELFF,TGTGCCACCAGCAAAGAGGGATACACCGGGGAGCTGTTTTTT
NA,TRBV30,NA,TRBJ2-5,CAWSFGVETQYF,TGTGCCTGGAGTTTCGGTGTAGAGACCCAGTACTTC